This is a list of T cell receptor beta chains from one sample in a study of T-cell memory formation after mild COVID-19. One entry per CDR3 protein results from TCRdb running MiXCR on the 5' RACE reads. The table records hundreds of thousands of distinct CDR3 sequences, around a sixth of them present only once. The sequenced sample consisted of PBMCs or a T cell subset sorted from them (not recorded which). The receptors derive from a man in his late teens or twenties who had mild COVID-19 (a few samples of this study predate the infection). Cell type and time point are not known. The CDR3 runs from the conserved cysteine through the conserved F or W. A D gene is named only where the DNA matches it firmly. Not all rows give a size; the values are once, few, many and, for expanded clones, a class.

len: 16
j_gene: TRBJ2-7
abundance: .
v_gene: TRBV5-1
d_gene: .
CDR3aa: CASSLSTGSSTYEQYF
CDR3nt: TGCGCCAGCAGCCTATCGACAGGTTCATCTACCTACGAGCAGTACTTC

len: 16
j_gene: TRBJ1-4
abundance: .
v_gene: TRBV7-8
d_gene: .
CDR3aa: CASSLSASSTNEKLFF
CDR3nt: TGTGCCAGCAGCCTATCAGCGTCCTCAACTAATGAAAAACTGTTTTTT

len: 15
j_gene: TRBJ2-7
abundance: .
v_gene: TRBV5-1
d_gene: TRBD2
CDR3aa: CASSPGGALDYEQYF
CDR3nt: TGCGCCAGCAGCCCGGGGGGGGCCCTCGACTACGAGCAGTACTTC

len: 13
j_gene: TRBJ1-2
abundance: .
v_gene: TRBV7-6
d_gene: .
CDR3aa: CASSPRGEYGYTF
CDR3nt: TGTGCCAGCAGCCCACGTGGGGAATATGGCTACACCTTC

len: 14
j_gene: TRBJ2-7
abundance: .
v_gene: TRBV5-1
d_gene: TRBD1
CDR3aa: CASRPDRESTRQYF
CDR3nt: TGCGCCAGCAGACCAGACAGGGAGTCTACGAGGCAGTACTTC

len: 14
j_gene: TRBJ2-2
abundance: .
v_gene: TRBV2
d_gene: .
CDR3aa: CASSEIRGSGELFF
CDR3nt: TGTGCCAGCAGTGAAATACGGGGCTCGGGGGAGCTGTTTTTT

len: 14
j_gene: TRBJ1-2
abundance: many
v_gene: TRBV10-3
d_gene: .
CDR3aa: CASRGATPRDGYTF
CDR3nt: TGTGCCAGCCGTGGGGCCACCCCCCGGGATGGCTACACCTTC

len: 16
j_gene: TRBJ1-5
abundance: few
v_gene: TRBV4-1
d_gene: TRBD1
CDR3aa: CASSPGQGPLNQPQHF
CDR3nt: TGCGCCAGCAGCCCAGGACAGGGCCCACTCAATCAGCCCCAGCATTTT

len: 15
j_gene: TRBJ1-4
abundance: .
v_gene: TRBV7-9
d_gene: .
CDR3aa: CASSLAGGTNEKLFF
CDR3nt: TGTGCCAGCAGCCTTGCCGGGGGAACTAATGAAAAACTGTTTTTT

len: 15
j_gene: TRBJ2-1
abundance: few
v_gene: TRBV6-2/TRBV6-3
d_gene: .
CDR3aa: CASSYGAVSYNEQFF
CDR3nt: TGTGCCAGCAGTTACGGGGCAGTTTCCTACAATGAGCAGTTCTTC

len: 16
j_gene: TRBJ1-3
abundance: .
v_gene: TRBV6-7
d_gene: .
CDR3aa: CASSAGGPEVGNTIYF
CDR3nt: TGTGCCAGCAGTGCCGGGGGACCAGAGGTTGGAAACACCATATATTTT

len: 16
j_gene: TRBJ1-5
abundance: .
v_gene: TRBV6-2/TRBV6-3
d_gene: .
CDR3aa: CASSYGPAGANQPQHF
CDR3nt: TGTGCCAGCAGTTACGGCCCCGCGGGGGCGAATCAGCCCCAGCATTTT

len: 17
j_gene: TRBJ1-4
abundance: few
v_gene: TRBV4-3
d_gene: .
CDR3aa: CASSQDAPMGNREKLFF
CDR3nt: TGCGCCAGCAGCCAAGATGCCCCGATGGGGAATCGGGAAAAACTGTTTTTT

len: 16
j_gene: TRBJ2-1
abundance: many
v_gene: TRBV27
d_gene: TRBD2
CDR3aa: CASSISLAANHNEQFF
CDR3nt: TGTGCCAGCAGTATCTCACTAGCGGCTAACCACAATGAGCAGTTCTTC

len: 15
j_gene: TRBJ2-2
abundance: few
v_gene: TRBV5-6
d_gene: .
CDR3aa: CASSFRGAATGELFF
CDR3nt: TGTGCCAGCAGCTTTCGAGGGGCGGCCACCGGGGAGCTGTTTTTT